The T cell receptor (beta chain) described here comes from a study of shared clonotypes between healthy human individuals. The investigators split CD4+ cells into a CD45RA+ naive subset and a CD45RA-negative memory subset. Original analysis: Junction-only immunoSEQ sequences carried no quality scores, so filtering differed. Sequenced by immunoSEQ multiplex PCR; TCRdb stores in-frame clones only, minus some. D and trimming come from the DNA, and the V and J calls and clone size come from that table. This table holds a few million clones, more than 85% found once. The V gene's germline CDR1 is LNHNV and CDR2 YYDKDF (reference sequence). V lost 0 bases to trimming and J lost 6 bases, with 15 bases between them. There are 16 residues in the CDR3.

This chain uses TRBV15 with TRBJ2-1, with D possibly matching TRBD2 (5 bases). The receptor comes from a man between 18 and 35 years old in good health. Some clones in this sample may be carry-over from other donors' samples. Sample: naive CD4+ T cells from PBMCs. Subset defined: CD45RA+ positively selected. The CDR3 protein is CATSRDRTRNRNEQFF. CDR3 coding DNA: TGTGCCACCAGCAGAGATCGAACTAGGAACCGCAATGAGCAGTTCTTC.